Below are 12 T cell receptor beta chains sequenced from a single sample in a study of T cells after yellow fever vaccination. TCRdb analysed the 5' RACE reads with MiXCR anew, one entry per CDR3 protein. This table holds about 30,000 distinct CDR3 sequences, 4.4% found once. The sequencing here drew on CD8+ T cells sorted from PBMCs, taken 5 days after the yellow fever booster vaccination. The receptors derive from a man aged 25 to 40 who received the YFV17D yellow fever vaccine.

This clonotype occurred many times. This chain uses TRBV15 with TRBJ1-6, with D unresolved. Trimming stripped 0 bases from V and 10 bases from J, with 13 bases between. Germline V gene sequence: CDR1 LNHNV, CDR2 YYDKDF (reference sequence). This CDR3 contains 15 residues. The DNA for the CDR3 is TGTGCCACCAGCAGAGAGACCGTCGGCCCCTCACCCCTCCACTTT. Its protein product is CATSRETVGPSPLHF.

This clonotype was seen many times. The rearrangement links TRBV3-1 to TRBJ2-7; 8 bases line up with TRBD2. V was pared by 6 bases and J by 3 bases, with 10 bases of the junction left unmatched. The CDR3 extends over 15 amino acids. Germline V gene sequence: CDR1 LGHDT, CDR2 YNNKEL (reference sequence). CDR3 loop: CASSFTLAGVYEQYF. In nucleotides, the CDR3 is TGTGCCAGCAGTTTCACGCTAGCGGGCGTCTACGAGCAGTACTTC.

This clonotype was observed at least ten times. V is TRBV5-6 and J is TRBJ2-7, with a tentative D call TRBD2 (6 bases). V lost 0 bases to trimming and J lost 0 bases, with 10 bases between them. The V gene's germline CDR1 is SGHDT and CDR2 YYEEEE. The CDR3 runs 15 residues. The CDR3 loop is CASSLGGGSSYEQYF. Here the CDR3 DNA reads TGTGCCAGCAGCTTGGGTGGGGGGAGCTCCTACGAGCAGTACTTC.

V gene TRBV5-4 combines with J gene TRBJ2-7; TRBD2 aligns across 10 bases. The V gene's germline CDR1 is SGHNT and CDR2 YYREEE (reference sequence). J was trimmed by 4 bases and V by 4 bases; bases with no gene match: 14. The CDR3 spans 17 residues. DNA of the CDR3: TGTGCCAGCAGCCCCGGGGGGCTAGCGGGAGACTGGTACGAGCAGTACTTC. Translation: CASSPGGLAGDWYEQYF.

This clonotype was recorded at least ten times. The chain uses TRBV6-2 or TRBV6-3 and TRBJ2-3; 10 bases fit TRBD2. V shed 4 bases and J 3 bases; nucleotides not matched to a gene: 7. This CDR3 contains 16 residues. The germline CDR1 and CDR2 sequences are MNHEY and SVGEGT. The chain's CDR3 is CASSSLGLAETDTQYF. In nucleotides, the CDR3 is TGTGCCAGCAGTTCCCTCGGACTAGCGGAGACAGATACGCAGTATTTT.

As to this clonotype: A clone one base away is much larger, so this may be a read error. The rearrangement links TRBV19 to TRBJ2-7, with TRBD1 matching 9 bases. Germline values: CDR1 LNHDA, CDR2 SQIVND (reference sequence). This CDR3 has 14 amino acids. The CDR3 is CVSSHAGQGDEQYF. CDR3 coding DNA: TGTGTCAGTAGTCACGCGGGACAGGGAGACGAGCAGTACTTC.

This clonotype came up many times. In nucleotides, the CDR3 is TGTGCCACCGCCGCAGGGGGTGAGCAGTTCTTC. It codes for CATAAGGEQFF. The chain uses TRBV24-1 and TRBJ2-1; 7 bases are a match to TRBD1. Trimming at V came to 9 bases and at J to 9 bases, leaving 4 bases not matched to a gene. Germline V gene data show CDR1 as KGHDR and CDR2 as SFDVKD. The CDR3 totals 11 residues.

The table lists this clonotype with many counts. V and J are TRBV5-6 and TRBJ1-1; TRBD1 matches 9 bases. Per germline, CDR1 SGHDT and CDR2 YYEEEE. This CDR3 has 13 amino acids. J lost 11 bases, V lost 1 base, and 6 bases had no gene match. The CDR3 coding sequence is TGTGCCAGCAGCTTGTGGGGAGGACAGGGGGCTTTCTTT. Its protein product is CASSLWGGQGAFF.

This clonotype has at least ten counts. The chain combines TRBV27 with TRBJ2-3; 7 bases map to TRBD1. V lost 5 bases and J lost 2; bases outside the gene matches: 7. Germline loops: CDR1 MNHEY, CDR2 SMNVEV (reference sequence). The CDR3 is made up of 15 amino acids. The CDR3 DNA sequence: TGTGCCAGCAGTCCGGGACAGTTCACCACAGATACGCAGTATTTT. Residues: CASSPGQFTTDTQYF.

This clonotype was seen many times. V gene TRBV9 combines with J gene TRBJ2-7; TRBD2 matches 11 bases. This CDR3 has 15 amino acids. J was trimmed by 2 bases and V by 3 bases; bases with no gene match: 4. Germline CDR1 is SGDLS and CDR2 is YYNGEE. The CDR3 bases are TGTGCCAGCAGCGGAGGGACTAGCGGCCCCTACGAGCAGTACTTC. Its translation: CASSGGTSGPYEQYF.

At least ten counts were recorded for this clonotype. The genes are TRBV7-9 and TRBJ2-5; D unresolved. Germline V lookup: CDR1 SEHNR, CDR2 FQNEAQ (reference sequence). The length of the CDR3 is 12 residues. V lost 1 base to trimming and J lost 4 bases, with 4 bases between them. CDR3 loop: CASSLVGETQYF. The CDR3 bases are TGTGCCAGCAGCTTAGTCGGAGAGACCCAGTACTTC.

This clonotype appeared many times. The rearrangement links TRBV19 to TRBJ1-1; no clear D. The germline V and J ends were trimmed by 3 bases and 5 bases, with 10 bases remaining between them. Germline CDR1 is LNHDA and CDR2 is SQIVND (reference sequence). The CDR3 extends over 13 amino acids. In DNA form, the CDR3 reads TGTGCCAGTAGTATCTCGTGGGGAACTGAAGCTTTCTTT. It yields the protein CASSISWGTEAFF.